The rows below give T cell receptor beta chains drawn from one sample of a study of low-dose radiotherapy and immunotherapy resistance in tumors. Via MiXCR, TCRdb re-called the reads, giving one row per CDR3 protein. The sample has 55,000 to 70,000 distinct CDR3 sequences, 20% to 25% seen once. The starting material was PBMCs, obtained before treatment. These receptors all come from a male donor with prostate cancer. Both conserved end residues are part of each CDR3. D genes are given only for firm matches. Some rows mark clone size as missing; the rest say once, few, many or name a class of expanded clone.

v_gene	abundance	d_gene	j_gene	CDR3aa	CDR3nt
TRBV12-3/TRBV12-4	.	.	TRBJ1-5	CASSMGSWGNQPQHF	TGTGCCAGCAGTATGGGGTCTTGGGGCAATCAGCCCCAGCATTTT
TRBV5-1	few	.	TRBJ1-1	CASSLDGLGYTEAFF	TGCGCCAGCAGCTTGGATGGCTTGGGGTACACTGAAGCTTTCTTT
TRBV5-5	many	.	TRBJ2-1	CASSLGPDNEQFF	TGTGCCAGCAGCTTGGGACCTGACAATGAGCAGTTCTTC
TRBV5-1	many	.	TRBJ2-1	CASSLEYWQGRNEQFF	TGCGCCAGCAGCTTGGAATATTGGCAGGGGAGGAATGAGCAGTTCTTC
TRBV4-1	many	.	TRBJ1-5	CASSQFQGRNQPQHF	TGCGCCAGCAGCCAATTCCAGGGGCGCAATCAGCCCCAGCATTTT
TRBV9	many	.	TRBJ2-3	CASSVALGPTRPGSTDTQYF	TGTGCCAGCAGCGTAGCATTAGGGCCGACTAGGCCCGGTAGTACAGATACGCAGTATTTT
TRBV7-9	many	.	TRBJ2-3	CASSNRGPDTQYF	TGTGCCAGCAGCAACCGGGGCCCAGATACGCAGTATTTT
TRBV7-9	many	.	TRBJ2-3	CASSLLLEGLDTQYF	TGTGCCAGCAGCTTACTCCTCGAAGGGTTAGATACGCAGTATTTT
TRBV5-1	.	TRBD1	TRBJ2-3	CASSSYRDRVSGDTQYF	TGCGCCAGCAGCTCATACCGGGACAGGGTTTCAGGAGATACGCAGTATTTT
TRBV21-1	.	.	TRBJ1-1	CARGDTEAFF	TGTGCCAGAGGGGACACTGAAGCTTTCTTT
TRBV6-2/TRBV6-3	many	TRBD2	TRBJ2-7	CASSPGTSGRKSYEQYF	TGTGCCAGCAGTCCGGGGACTAGCGGGAGGAAGTCCTACGAGCAGTACTTC
TRBV7-6	.	TRBD2	TRBJ2-5	CASSQGLAGQETQYF	TGTGCCAGCAGCCAAGGACTAGCGGGGCAAGAGACCCAGTACTTC
TRBV19	many	TRBD1	TRBJ2-3	CASSIDGQGADTQYF	TGTGCCAGTAGTATCGACGGACAGGGGGCAGATACGCAGTATTTT
TRBV18	once	TRBD1	TRBJ1-1	CASSPGQKNTEAFF	TGTGCCAGCTCACCGGGACAGAAGAACACTGAAGCTTTCTTT
TRBV25-1	many	.	TRBJ2-3	CASSAGGTTDTQYF	TGTGCCAGCAGTGCTGGCGGCACCACAGATACGCAGTATTTT
TRBV7-9	.	.	TRBJ1-4	CASRRTGNEKLFFF	.
TRBV28	many	TRBD1	TRBJ2-7	CASSPPGTVGYEQYF	TGTGCCAGCAGTCCCCCCGGGACAGTTGGCTACGAGCAGTACTTC
TRBV28	.	.	TRBJ2-7	CASIQGYEQDF	TGTGCTAGCATTCAAGGGTACGAGCAGGACTTC
TRBV6-1	.	TRBD2	TRBJ2-3	CASSRTSTSDTQYF	TGTGCCAGCAGCAGGACTAGCACATCAGATACGCAGTATTTT
TRBV5-1	many	.	TRBJ1-6	CASSLGGSPLHF	TGCGCCAGCAGCTTGGGTGGATCACCCCTCCACTTT
TRBV28	medium-sized	.	TRBJ2-1	CASNLLDNEQFF	TGTGCCAGCAATTTATTGGACAATGAGCAGTTCTTC
TRBV6-8	.	.	TRBJ2-1	CASSLHHDVWANNEQFF	TGTGCCAGCAGCCTCCACCATGATGTTTGGGCGAACAATGAGCAGTTCTTC